This T cell receptor beta chain was captured in a study of blood T cell repertoires in COVID-19. Study context: Samples came from the United States, Italy and Spain, spanning acute and convalescent COVID-19.

Original analysis: The authors estimated nucleated cell counts from reference gene primer amplification. Assay used: immunoSEQ multiplex PCR; TCRdb lists only in-frame clones, some missing. V, J and clone size derive from that table, while D and trimming were established from the DNA sequence. The sample lists around 260,000 clones, around 87% occurring once. What was sequenced was peripheral blood. The TCR sequence derives from a woman between 45 and 65 years old with acute or convalescent COVID-19.

The CDR3 DNA is TGTGCCAGCAGAACAGTACTTACCAGCGGGAAAGGAGTACGGCAGTATTTT. This translates into CASRTVLTSGKGVRQYF. The chain recombines TRBV7-2 with TRBJ2-3, with 7 bases fitting TRBD2. The CDR3 has 17 amino acids. Germline CDR1 SGHTA, CDR2 FQGNSA. V lost 6 bases, J lost 11 bases, and 23 bases stayed unmatched.